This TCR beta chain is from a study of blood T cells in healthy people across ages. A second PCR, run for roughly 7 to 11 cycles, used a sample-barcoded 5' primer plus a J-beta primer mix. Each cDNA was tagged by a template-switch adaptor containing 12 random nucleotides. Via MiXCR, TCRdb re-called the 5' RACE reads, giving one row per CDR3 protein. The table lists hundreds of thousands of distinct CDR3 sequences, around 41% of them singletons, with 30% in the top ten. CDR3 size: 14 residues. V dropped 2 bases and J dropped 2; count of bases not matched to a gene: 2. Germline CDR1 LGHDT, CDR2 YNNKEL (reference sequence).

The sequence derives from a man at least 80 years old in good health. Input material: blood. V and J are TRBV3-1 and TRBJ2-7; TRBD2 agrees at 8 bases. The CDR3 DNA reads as TGTGCCAGCAGCCAAAACGGGAGGGCCTACGAGCAGTACTTC. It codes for CASSQNGRAYEQYF.